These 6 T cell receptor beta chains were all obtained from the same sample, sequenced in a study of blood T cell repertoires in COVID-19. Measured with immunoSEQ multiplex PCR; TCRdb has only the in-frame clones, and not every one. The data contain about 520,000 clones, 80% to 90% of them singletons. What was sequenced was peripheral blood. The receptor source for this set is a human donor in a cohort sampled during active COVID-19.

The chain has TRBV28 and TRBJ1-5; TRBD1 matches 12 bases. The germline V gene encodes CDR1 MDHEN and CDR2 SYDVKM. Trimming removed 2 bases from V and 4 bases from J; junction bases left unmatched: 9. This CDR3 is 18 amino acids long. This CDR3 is CASSLTPGGQGANQPQHF. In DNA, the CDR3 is TGTGCCAGCAGTTTAACCCCCGGGGGACAGGGGGCAAATCAGCCCCAGCATTTT.

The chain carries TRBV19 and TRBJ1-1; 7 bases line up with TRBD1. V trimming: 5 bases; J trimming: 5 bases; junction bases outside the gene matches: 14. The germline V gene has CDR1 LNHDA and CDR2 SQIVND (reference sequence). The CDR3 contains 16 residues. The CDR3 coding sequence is TGTGCCAGTAGTTCCCCTGACAGTCTCAGGGGGACTGAAGCTTTCTTT. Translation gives CASSSPDSLRGTEAFF.

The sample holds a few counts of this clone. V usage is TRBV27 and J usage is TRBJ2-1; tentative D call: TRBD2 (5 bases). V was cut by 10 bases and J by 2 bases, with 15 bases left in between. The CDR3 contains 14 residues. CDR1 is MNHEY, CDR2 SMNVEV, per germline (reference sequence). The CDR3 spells CATTPRGAYNEQFF. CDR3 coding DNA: TGTGCCACCACCCCCCGGGGAGCCTACAATGAGCAGTTCTTC.

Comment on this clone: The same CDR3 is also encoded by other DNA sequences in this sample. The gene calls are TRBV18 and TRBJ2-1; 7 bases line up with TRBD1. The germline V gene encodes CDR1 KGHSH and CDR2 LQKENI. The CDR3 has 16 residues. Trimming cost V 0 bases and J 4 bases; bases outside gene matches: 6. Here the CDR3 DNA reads TGTGCCAGCTCACCACCGGGACAGAGGGTTTACAATGAGCAGTTCTTC. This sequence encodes CASSPPGQRVYNEQFF.

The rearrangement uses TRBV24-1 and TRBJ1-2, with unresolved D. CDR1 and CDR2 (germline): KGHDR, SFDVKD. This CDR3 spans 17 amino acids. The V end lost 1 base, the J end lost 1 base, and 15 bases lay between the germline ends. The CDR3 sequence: CATSDFGKDGNNYGYTF. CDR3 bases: TGTGCCACCAGTGATTTTGGTAAAGACGGGAATAACTATGGCTACACCTTC.

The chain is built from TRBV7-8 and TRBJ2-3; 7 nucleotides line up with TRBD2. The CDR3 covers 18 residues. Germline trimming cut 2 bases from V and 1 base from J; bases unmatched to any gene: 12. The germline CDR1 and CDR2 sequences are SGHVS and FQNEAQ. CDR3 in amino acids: CASSLRGRAEAGTDTQYF. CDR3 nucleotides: TGTGCCAGCAGCTTACGAGGGAGGGCGGAGGCGGGCACAGATACGCAGTATTTT. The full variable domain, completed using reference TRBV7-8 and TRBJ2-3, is GAGVSQSPRYKVAKRGQDVALRCDPISGHVSLFWYQQALGQGPEFLTYFQNEAQLDKSGLPSDRFFAERPEGSVSTLKIQRTQQEDSAVYLCASSLRGRAEAGTDTQYFGPGTRLTVL.